This T cell receptor (beta chain) was documented in a study of OX40 agonist ivuxolimab in advanced cancers. This CDR3 has 16 residues. CDR1 is KGHSH, CDR2 LQKENI, per germline. The V end lost 6 bases, the J end lost 0 bases, and 15 bases lay between the germline ends. Data came from immunoSEQ multiplex PCR; TCRdb stores just in-frame clones and leaves some out. The data hold some 150,000 clones, with 90% observed a single time. The TCR was taken from an adult with an advanced solid tumor such as melanoma, head and neck, liver or kidney cancer. This specimen consisted of CD4+ or CD8+ T cells sorted from blood, obtained in a trial of the OX40 agonist ivuxolimab. The rearrangement uses TRBV18 and TRBJ1-5; D uncertain. The CDR3 bases are TGTGCCAGCTCCCAAGGAGGGCGGTATAGCAATCAGCCCCAGCATTTT. It translates to CASSQGGRYSNQPQHF.